The clone carrying this TCR beta chain was seen more than once but under ten times. Antigen: not known. The germline gene is not matched at one end of the junction; a read error may be the cause. Since all of the isolated RNA was reverse transcribed, expressed TCRB transcripts were what got sequenced. It was found that naive, central memory and regulatory T cell samples averaged roughly 3.5 million reads. Using immunoSEQ multiplex PCR, the repertoire was profiled, and TCRdb retains in-frame clones only, with some absent. Among roughly 260,000 clones listed, roughly 20% were seen once. The CDR3 runs 14 residues. CDR1 is GTSNPN, CDR2 SVGIG, per germline (reference sequence). The entry originates in a study of beta chain features in type 1 diabetes. Study conclusions and caveats: The naive, central memory and Treg TCRB repertoires of patients appeared to be more similar to one another than those of healthy donors. For type 1 diabetes patients, VDJ junctions showed fewer insertions and more deletions. All four CD4+ subsets of Type 1 diabetes patients contained TCRB CDR3s that were moderately but significantly shorter.

Sorting that relied on CD45RO/CCR7/CD25/CD127/CD95/CD27 yielded CD4+ naive, central memory, regulatory and stem cell-like memory cells. The sample was naive CD4+ T cells from blood. The TCR originated in a woman aged 35 to 49 with type 1 diabetes. The V and J genes are TRBV30 and TRBJ2-7; 8 bases fit TRBD2. CDR3 amino acids: CAWSLSGSSYGQYF. Here the CDR3 DNA reads TGTGCCTGGAGTCTCAGCGGGAGCTCCTACGGGCAGTACTTC.